This TCR beta chain emerged from a study of OX40 agonist ivuxolimab in advanced cancers. Study as a whole: Therapy given before enrollment (anti-PD-1, anti-PD-L1 or anti-CTLA-4) was allowed, and around 41% had some.

A word on this clone: Antigen: not known.

V dropped 0 bases and J dropped 4 bases, with 9 bases sitting between them. The CDR3 has 14 residues. Germline V gene sequence: CDR1 SGHRS, CDR2 YFSETQ. Overall study results and limits: Determination of antigen specificity was not performed for the expanded peripheral T cells. The study found that CD8+ T cells averaged more expanded clones than CD4+.

TCRdb keeps only in-frame clones here, not all; method: immunoSEQ multiplex PCR. The data contain 77,000 or so clones, about nine tenths of them singletons. This receptor was taken from an adult with an advanced solid tumor such as melanoma, head and neck, liver or kidney cancer. The sample here was CD4+ or CD8+ T cells sorted from blood, taken in a trial of the OX40 agonist ivuxolimab. The chain joins TRBV5-1 to TRBJ2-3; D might be TRBD1 (6 bases). The CDR3 sequence: CASSLGGLADTQYF. The CDR3 DNA reads as TGCGCCAGCAGCTTGGGGGGGCTCGCAGATACGCAGTATTTT.